Listed below are T cell receptor beta chains from one sample, sequenced in a study of T cells in Graves' hyperthyroidism and ophthalmopathy. TCRdb ran MiXCR on the multiplex PCR reads and lists one entry per CDR3 protein. The profile shows a few hundred thousand distinct CDR3 sequences, roughly 15% of them singletons. Sequences were obtained from blood. The receptors were gathered from a woman aged 35 to 49 with Graves' ophthalmopathy. Each CDR3 is given with its conserved first and last residue. A D gene is named only where the DNA matches it firmly. Clone size is stated in some rows and not others, as once, few, many or a class when expanded.

J gene: TRBJ2-4; D gene: -; clone size: many; V gene: TRBV10-3; CDR3 DNA: TGTGCCATCAGTGAGTCAGTGAATAGGGGGAACATTCAGTACTTC; CDR3 protein: CAISESVNRGNIQYF
J gene: TRBJ2-7; D gene: TRBD1; clone size: -; V gene: TRBV20-1; CDR3 DNA: TGCAGTGCTAGAGCGCGGGACAGGGCCTCCTACGAGCAGTACTTC; CDR3 protein: CSARARDRASYEQYF
J gene: TRBJ1-2; D gene: TRBD1; clone size: -; V gene: TRBV6-1; CDR3 DNA: TGTGCCAGCACTCTAAAGGGACAGAACTATGGCTACACCTTC; CDR3 protein: CASTLKGQNYGYTF
J gene: TRBJ1-3; D gene: TRBD1; clone size: few; V gene: TRBV20-1; CDR3 DNA: TGCAGTGCTACCCGTCCAGGGGGCGGCGGAAACACCATATATTTT; CDR3 protein: CSATRPGGGGNTIYF
J gene: TRBJ1-5; D gene: -; clone size: -; V gene: TRBV6-1; CDR3 DNA: TGTGCCAGCAGTGCGGCAGGCGGATGGAATCAGCCCCAGCATTTT; CDR3 protein: CASSAAGGWNQPQHF
J gene: TRBJ1-1; D gene: -; clone size: many; V gene: TRBV18; CDR3 DNA: TGTGCCAGCTCACCACTCGGGCAGGGCGGCACTGAAGCTTTCTTT; CDR3 protein: CASSPLGQGGTEAFF
J gene: TRBJ2-7; D gene: TRBD1; clone size: many; V gene: TRBV6-2/TRBV6-3; CDR3 DNA: TGTGCCAGCAGTTACTCGAAAGTCGGGACAGGGGTTCGATACGAGCAGTACTTC; CDR3 protein: CASSYSKVGTGVRYEQYF
J gene: TRBJ2-1; D gene: TRBD2; clone size: many; V gene: TRBV7-7; CDR3 DNA: TGTGCTAGCAGCTTAGAATTTGCGGGAGCCAATGAGCAGTTCTTC; CDR3 protein: CASSLEFAGANEQFF
J gene: TRBJ1-4; D gene: -; clone size: many; V gene: TRBV6-1; CDR3 DNA: TGTGCCACCAGGACAGCAACTAATGAAAAACTGTTTTTT; CDR3 protein: CATRTATNEKLFF
J gene: TRBJ1-2; D gene: TRBD1; clone size: -; V gene: TRBV2; CDR3 DNA: TGTGCCAGCAGCTGGACTGAGACAGGGGACTATGGCTACACCTTC; CDR3 protein: CASSWTETGDYGYTF
J gene: TRBJ2-3; D gene: -; clone size: -; V gene: TRBV7-2; CDR3 DNA: TGTGCCAGCAGCTTAGGGATAGGGGGAACAGATACGCAGTATTTT; CDR3 protein: CASSLGIGGTDTQYF
J gene: TRBJ2-1; D gene: TRBD2; clone size: many; V gene: TRBV27; CDR3 DNA: TGTGCCAGCTCGAGGACTAGCGGGGTCTGGGATGAGCAGTTCTTC; CDR3 protein: CASSRTSGVWDEQFF
J gene: TRBJ1-2; D gene: -; clone size: many; V gene: TRBV19; CDR3 DNA: TGTGCCAGTAGTACCGGAAATCGGGCTCCTTATGGCTACACCTTC; CDR3 protein: CASSTGNRAPYGYTF
J gene: TRBJ2-6; D gene: TRBD1; clone size: -; V gene: TRBV6-1; CDR3 DNA: TGTGCCAGCAGTGAGGATACAGGGGCCGGGGCCAACGTCCTGACTTTC; CDR3 protein: CASSEDTGAGANVLTF
J gene: TRBJ1-5; D gene: -; clone size: -; V gene: TRBV3-1; CDR3 DNA: TGTGCCAGCAGCGTCCCAGAGCCCGGCGCCCAGCATTTT; CDR3 protein: CASSVPEPGAQHF
J gene: TRBJ2-2; D gene: TRBD1; clone size: -; V gene: TRBV5-4; CDR3 DNA: TGTGCCAGCAGCCTGCTCAGGGGGCGCGGCGGGGAGCTGTTTTTT; CDR3 protein: CASSLLRGRGGELFF
J gene: TRBJ2-1; D gene: TRBD2; clone size: few; V gene: TRBV19; CDR3 DNA: TGTGCCAGTAGTCCCCGGCGAAGCGGGACCCGTTACAATGAGCAGTTCTTC; CDR3 protein: CASSPRRSGTRYNEQFF
J gene: TRBJ2-1; D gene: -; clone size: few; V gene: TRBV30; CDR3 DNA: TGTGCCTGGGACCCTGTTGTGGGGGTGATCAATGAGCAGTTCTTC; CDR3 protein: CAWDPVVGVINEQFF
J gene: TRBJ1-2; D gene: -; clone size: many; V gene: TRBV6-1; CDR3 DNA: TGTGCCAGCAGTCCAGACGGGGATAACTATGGCTACACCTTC; CDR3 protein: CASSPDGDNYGYTF
J gene: TRBJ2-7; D gene: -; clone size: -; V gene: TRBV18; CDR3 DNA: TGTGCCAGCTCCTCTAGGGCAGGGTCGGACGAGCAGTACTTC; CDR3 protein: CASSSRAGSDEQYF
J gene: TRBJ2-3; D gene: TRBD1; clone size: -; V gene: TRBV12-3/TRBV12-4; CDR3 DNA: TGTGCCAGCAGGGCGGGGGACAGGGGAACAGATACGCAGTATTTT; CDR3 protein: CASRAGDRGTDTQYF
J gene: TRBJ2-5; D gene: -; clone size: many; V gene: TRBV11-2; CDR3 DNA: TGTGCCAGCAGCTTACGGGACAAAGAATCTCAAGAGACCCAGTACTTC; CDR3 protein: CASSLRDKESQETQYF
J gene: TRBJ1-1; D gene: -; clone size: many; V gene: TRBV3-1; CDR3 DNA: TGTGCCAGCACCTTGTTCGGTTACACTGAAGCTTTCTTT; CDR3 protein: CASTLFGYTEAFF
J gene: TRBJ1-2; D gene: -; clone size: few; V gene: TRBV20-1; CDR3 DNA: TGCAGTGCTAGGCACAGCCCCCTAGCTAACTATGGCTACACCTTC; CDR3 protein: CSARHSPLANYGYTF
J gene: TRBJ2-3; D gene: TRBD1; clone size: many; V gene: TRBV12-3/TRBV12-4; CDR3 DNA: TGTGCCAGCAGTCAGGGACAGACTACCGATACGCAGTATTTT; CDR3 protein: CASSQGQTTDTQYF
J gene: TRBJ2-5; D gene: -; clone size: few; V gene: TRBV5-6; CDR3 DNA: TGTGCCAGCAGCTTGGAGGGGACGTTGGGGACCCAGTACTTC; CDR3 protein: CASSLEGTLGTQYF
J gene: TRBJ2-3; D gene: TRBD2; clone size: -; V gene: TRBV5-6; CDR3 DNA: TGTGCCAGCTATTCCAGGGGCCGACTAGCGGAACAGTATTTT; CDR3 protein: CASYSRGRLAEQYF
J gene: TRBJ1-2; D gene: -; clone size: many; V gene: TRBV6-1; CDR3 DNA: TGTGCCAGCAGTGAGACTCCCCGAGGAGGCTACACCTTC; CDR3 protein: CASSETPRGGYTF
J gene: TRBJ2-3; D gene: TRBD1; clone size: -; V gene: TRBV20-1; CDR3 DNA: TGCAGTGCTAGAGCCCTAAGGGGGCGAAGCGATACGCAGTATTTT; CDR3 protein: CSARALRGRSDTQYF
J gene: TRBJ1-4; D gene: -; clone size: many; V gene: TRBV28; CDR3 DNA: TGTGCCAGCAGTCCCCGACAGGTGGGGGCTAATGAAAAACTGTTTTTT; CDR3 protein: CASSPRQVGANEKLFF
J gene: TRBJ2-4; D gene: -; clone size: many; V gene: TRBV10-3; CDR3 DNA: TGTGCCATCAGTGAGGAGGAGGGAACCAAAAACATTCAGTACTTC; CDR3 protein: CAISEEEGTKNIQYF
J gene: TRBJ1-1; D gene: -; clone size: many; V gene: TRBV7-9; CDR3 DNA: TGTGCCAGCAGCTCCGGGACTTGGATGAACACTGAAGCTTTCTTT; CDR3 protein: CASSSGTWMNTEAFF
J gene: TRBJ1-1; D gene: -; clone size: many; V gene: TRBV7-2; CDR3 DNA: TGTGCCAGCAGCACTAAGACAGTTCCTTTGGACACTGAAGCTTTCTTT; CDR3 protein: CASSTKTVPLDTEAFF
J gene: TRBJ1-4; D gene: -; clone size: -; V gene: TRBV5-6; CDR3 DNA: TGTGCCAGCAGCTTTTGGGGGTCTAATGAAAAACTGTTTTTT; CDR3 protein: CASSFWGSNEKLFF
J gene: TRBJ2-6; D gene: -; clone size: -; V gene: TRBV6-5; CDR3 DNA: TGTGCCAGCAGTTACATTGGACCTGGGGCCAACGTCCTGACTTTC; CDR3 protein: CASSYIGPGANVLTF
J gene: TRBJ1-5; D gene: -; clone size: many; V gene: TRBV7-2; CDR3 DNA: TGTGCCAGCAGCTTAGGCTTGGGAGGCAATCAGCCCCAGCATTTT; CDR3 protein: CASSLGLGGNQPQHF
J gene: TRBJ2-5; D gene: -; clone size: -; V gene: TRBV11-2; CDR3 DNA: TGTGCCAGCAGCGCCCTCGCGGCGGGGAAAGAGACCCAGTACTTC; CDR3 protein: CASSALAAGKETQYF
J gene: TRBJ2-1; D gene: -; clone size: many; V gene: TRBV24-1; CDR3 DNA: TGTGCCACCAGTGACAGACAGCTGAGCTCCTACAATGAGCAGTTCTTC; CDR3 protein: CATSDRQLSSYNEQFF
J gene: TRBJ1-2; D gene: -; clone size: many; V gene: TRBV6-1; CDR3 DNA: TGTGCCAGCAGTGAAGCTTGGGGCAGCGGCTATGGCTACACCTTC; CDR3 protein: CASSEAWGSGYGYTF
J gene: TRBJ1-1; D gene: TRBD1; clone size: many; V gene: TRBV27; CDR3 DNA: TGTGCCAGCAGTTTACAGGGGGCCCGGACTGAAGCTTTCTTT; CDR3 protein: CASSLQGARTEAFF
J gene: TRBJ1-2; D gene: TRBD1; clone size: many; V gene: TRBV12-3/TRBV12-4; CDR3 DNA: TGTGCCAGCGGAGTAACAGGGGGCGAGGACTATGGCTACACCTTC; CDR3 protein: CASGVTGGEDYGYTF
J gene: TRBJ2-2; D gene: -; clone size: -; V gene: TRBV7-6; CDR3 DNA: TGTGCCAGCAGCTTAATTCAGAACGGGCCCGGGGAGCTGTTTTTT; CDR3 protein: CASSLIQNGPGELFF
J gene: TRBJ1-1; D gene: TRBD1; clone size: -; V gene: TRBV6-2/TRBV6-3; CDR3 DNA: TGTGCCAGCAGGGGGACAGGGATGAACACTGAAGCTTTCTTT; CDR3 protein: CASRGTGMNTEAFF
J gene: TRBJ1-3; D gene: -; clone size: few; V gene: TRBV9; CDR3 DNA: TGTGCCAGCAGCGTAGGCGGGGCGACGTCTGGAAACACCATATATTTT; CDR3 protein: CASSVGGATSGNTIYF
J gene: TRBJ2-2; D gene: TRBD1; clone size: many; V gene: TRBV6-5; CDR3 DNA: TGTGCCAGCAGTTACCAAGGGGGCTGGGCCGGGGAGCTGTTTTTT; CDR3 protein: CASSYQGGWAGELFF
J gene: TRBJ1-5; D gene: -; clone size: -; V gene: TRBV18; CDR3 DNA: TGTGCCAGCTCACTCCAGGCTCTGCAAAGACAGCCCCAGCATTTT; CDR3 protein: CASSLQALQRQPQHF